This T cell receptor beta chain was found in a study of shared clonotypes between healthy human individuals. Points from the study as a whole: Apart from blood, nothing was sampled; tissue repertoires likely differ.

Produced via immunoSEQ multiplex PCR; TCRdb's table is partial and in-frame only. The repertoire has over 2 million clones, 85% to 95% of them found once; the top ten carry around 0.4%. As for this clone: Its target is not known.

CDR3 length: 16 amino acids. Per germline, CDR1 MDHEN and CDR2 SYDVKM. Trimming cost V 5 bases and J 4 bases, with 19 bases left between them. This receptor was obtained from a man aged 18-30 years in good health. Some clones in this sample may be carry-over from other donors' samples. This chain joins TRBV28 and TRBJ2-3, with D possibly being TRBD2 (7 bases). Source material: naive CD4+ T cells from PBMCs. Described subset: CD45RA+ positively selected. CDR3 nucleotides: TGTGCCAGCAGTCCGCGGGGGCGGGAAGGGGCAGATACGCAGTATTTT. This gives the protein CASSPRGREGADTQYF.